Shown below are 10 T cell receptor beta chains from a single sample sequenced in a study of blood T cell repertoires in COVID-19 (dated by TCRdb to 2020 to 2022). Library construction relied on the immunoSEQ multiplex PCR assay. Sourced from immuneACCESS, this table was stored by TCRdb with only in-frame sequences that have V and J called. A share of the clones is absent; for the studies checked, an unresolved V gene accounts for under half, and the remainder has no known explanation. Within this sample are 200,000 to 250,000 clones, with approximately 84% of them counted one time only. The leading ten clones occupy less than 2.5% of the sample. The sequenced sample was peripheral blood. The receptors come from a woman aged 60-75 years with acute or convalescent COVID-19.

This chain links TRBV6-2 or TRBV6-3 with TRBJ2-3; TRBD2 agrees at 11 bases. The germline gives CDR1 MNHEY, CDR2 SVGEGT. This CDR3 comprises 16 residues. Trimming cost V 2 bases and J 7 bases; bases outside gene matches: 8. The CDR3 DNA follows: TGTGCCAGCAGTTACGGCCTAGCGGGGGGCCATCATACGCAGTATTTT. It encodes CASSYGLAGGHHTQYF.

This chain joins TRBV11-2 and TRBJ1-2; 10 bases align to TRBD1. V was clipped by 4 bases and J by 4 bases; unmatched bases: 6. Per the germline V gene, CDR1 is SGHAT and CDR2 is FQNNGV. The CDR3 consists of 15 residues. The CDR3 sequence is CASSSRDRGSYGYTF. The DNA of the CDR3 is TGTGCCAGCAGCTCCCGGGACAGGGGTTCCTATGGCTACACCTTC. Full variable domain (outside the CDR3, taken from reference TRBV11-2 and TRBJ1-2): EAGVAQSPRYKIIEKRQSVAFWCNPISGHATLYWYQQILGQGPKLLIQFQNNGVVDDSQLPKDRFSAERLKGVDSTLKIQPAKLEDSAVYLCASSSRDRGSYGYTFGSGTRLTVV.

This clone showed up just a few times. The rearrangement links TRBV7-2 to TRBJ1-6; perhaps TRBD1 as D (5 bases). The CDR3 is 16 amino acids. Trimming stripped 1 base from V and 9 bases from J, with 16 bases between. CDR1 is SGHTA, CDR2 FQGNSA, per germline. The CDR3 region has the DNA TGTGCCAGCAGCTTAGAAGTTGTAGGGGTTGGTTCACCCCTCCACTTT. Translating gives CASSLEVVGVGSPLHF.

This clone has only one observation. V is TRBV15 and J is TRBJ2-7, with TRBD1 as a possible D gene (6 bases). The CDR3 loop spans 14 amino acids. CDR1 is LNHNV, CDR2 YYDKDF, per germline (reference sequence). V shed 1 base and J shed 4 bases, with 11 bases lying between them. The CDR3 DNA follows: TGTGCCACCAGCAGAGGCAAAACAGGGTACGAGCAGTACTTC. As protein: CATSRGKTGYEQYF. Full variable domain (missing parts from reference TRBV15 and TRBJ2-7): DAMVIQNPRYQVTQFGKPVTLSCSQTLNHNVMYWYQQKSSQAPKLLFHYYDKDFNNEADTPDNFQSRRPNTSFCFLDIRSPGLGDTAMYLCATSRGKTGYEQYFGPGTRLTVT.

The chain joins TRBV15 to TRBJ2-2; TRBD1 matches 9 bases. The V gene end was trimmed by 1 base and the J gene end by 8 bases; junction bases not matched to a gene: 11. CDR1 is LNHNV and CDR2 is YYDKDF in the germline V gene (reference sequence). This CDR3 is built from 17 residues. In DNA, the CDR3 is TGTGCCACCAGCAGAGGTCCTGGGACAGGGCGTCTGGGGGAGCTGTTTTTT. Amino acid sequence: CATSRGPGTGRLGELFF.

This clone occurred a few times. The chain employs TRBV11-3 and TRBJ2-1; D might be TRBD2 (6 bases). Germline CDR1 and CDR2: SGHNT and YENEEA. Trimming took off 5 bases at V and 6 bases at J, with 17 bases between the two ends. The CDR3 extends over 15 amino acids. This CDR3 is CASSRTGTVSNEQFF. CDR3 coding DNA: TGTGCCAGCAGCCGTACCGGGACTGTGAGCAATGAGCAGTTCTTC.

The chain is built from TRBV6-4 and TRBJ1-6; D not resolved. This CDR3 is 14 amino acids long. The V end was cut by 4 bases, the J end by 4 bases, with 8 bases between. The germline V gene has CDR1 MRHNA and CDR2 SNTAGT. The CDR3 nucleotides read TGTGCCAGCAGTGTGGAGCTTTATAATTCACCCCTCCACTTT. It is translated as CASSVELYNSPLHF.

The V gene is TRBV6-6, the J gene TRBJ2-3; TRBD1 is a possible D gene (5 bases). The V gene's germline CDR1 is MNHNY and CDR2 SVGAGI (reference sequence). With 5 bases removed from V and 2 bases from J, the gap between germline ends came to 11 bases. This CDR3 comprises 14 residues. In DNA form, the CDR3 reads TGTGCCAGCAGTAGTCACAGGATCACAGATACGCAGTATTTT. Its translation is CASSSHRITDTQYF.

This clone was detected only a few times. The chain's CDR3 is CASRQGSNQPQHF. CDR3 in DNA: TGTGCCAGCAGACAGGGAAGCAATCAGCCCCAGCATTTT. V gene TRBV2 combines with J gene TRBJ1-5; a possible D gene is TRBD1 (6 bases). Germline CDR1 and CDR2: SNHLY and FYNNEI. CDR3 length: 13 residues. Trimming took off 6 bases at V and 1 base at J, with 7 bases between the two ends.

The CDR3 protein is CASSYSSRQGYSPLHF. CDR3 bases: TGTGCCAGCAGTTACTCGAGTCGGCAGGGGTATTCACCCCTCCACTTT. The rearrangement uses TRBV6-5 and TRBJ1-6; D is perhaps TRBD1 (6 bases). Germline CDR1 is MNHEY and CDR2 is SVGAGI. The CDR3 covers 16 residues. The ends were cut back, 0 bases at V and 8 bases at J, with 14 bases in the middle.